One T cell receptor beta chain is described in this entry. Its cognate antigen is unknown. Assay: immunoSEQ multiplex PCR; the TCRdb copy retains only in-frame clones and omits some. The sample shows 8,000 to 10,000 clones, around two thirds of them seen only once. The sample is drawn from a study of chemoradiotherapy in HPV16-positive cancers. About the research overall: Candidate HPV-specific T-cell clones and common TCR motifs came from functional assays in a couple of HPV16-positive patients.

The study's findings and limits: Non-HPV-specific T cells did not expand in tumors during treatment, whereas candidate HPV-specific clones and E7-related motifs did.

Germline CDR1 and CDR2: WNHNN and SYGVQD (reference sequence). The CDR3 runs 12 residues. With 5 bases clipped from V and 15 bases from J, the junction kept 8 bases outside the gene matches. This rearrangement joins TRBV10-1 to TRBJ2-1; 9 bases agree with TRBD1. This specimen was collected from a patient who underwent chemoradiotherapy. The TCR comes from a human donor with HPV-associated anogenital cancer. This chain's CDR3 is CASSTGQGSMFF. CDR3 DNA sequence: TGCGCCAGCAGTACGGGACAGGGAAGTATGTTCTTC.